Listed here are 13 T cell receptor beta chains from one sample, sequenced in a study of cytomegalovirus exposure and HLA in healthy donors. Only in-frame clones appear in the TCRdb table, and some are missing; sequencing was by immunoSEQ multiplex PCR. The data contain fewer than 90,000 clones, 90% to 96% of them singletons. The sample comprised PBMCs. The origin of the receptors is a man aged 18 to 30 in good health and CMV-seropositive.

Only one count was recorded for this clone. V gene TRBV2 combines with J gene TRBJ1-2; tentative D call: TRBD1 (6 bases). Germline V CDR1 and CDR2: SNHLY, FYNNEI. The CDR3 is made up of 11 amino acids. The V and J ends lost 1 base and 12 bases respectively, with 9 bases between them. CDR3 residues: CASSEDRENTF. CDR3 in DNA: TGTGCCAGCAGTGAAGACAGGGAGAACACCTTC.

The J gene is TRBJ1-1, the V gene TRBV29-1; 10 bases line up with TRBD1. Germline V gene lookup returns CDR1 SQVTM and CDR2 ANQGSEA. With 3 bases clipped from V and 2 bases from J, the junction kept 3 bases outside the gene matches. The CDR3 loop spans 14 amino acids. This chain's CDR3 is CSVDWDRGNTEAFF. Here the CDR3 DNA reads TGCAGCGTTGATTGGGACAGGGGAAACACTGAAGCTTTCTTT.

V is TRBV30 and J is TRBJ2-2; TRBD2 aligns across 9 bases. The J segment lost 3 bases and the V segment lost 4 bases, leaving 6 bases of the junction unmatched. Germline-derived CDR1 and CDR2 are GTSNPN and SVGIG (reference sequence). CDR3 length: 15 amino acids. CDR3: CAWKALAGYTGELFF. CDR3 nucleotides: TGTGCCTGGAAAGCACTAGCGGGCTACACCGGGGAGCTGTTTTTT.

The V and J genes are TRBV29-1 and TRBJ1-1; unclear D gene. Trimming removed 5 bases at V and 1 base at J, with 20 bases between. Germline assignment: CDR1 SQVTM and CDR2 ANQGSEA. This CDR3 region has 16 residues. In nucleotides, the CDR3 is TGCAGCGTTCCTTTCTTCCGAAGCGGTGAGAACACTGAAGCTTTCTTT. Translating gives CSVPFFRSGENTEAFF.

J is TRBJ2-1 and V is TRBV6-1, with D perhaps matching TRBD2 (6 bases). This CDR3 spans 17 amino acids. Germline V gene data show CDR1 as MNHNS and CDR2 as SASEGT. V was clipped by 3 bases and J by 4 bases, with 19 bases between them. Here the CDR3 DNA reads TGTGCCAGCAGTGATTTAGGGAGGAAGGGGCCTTACAATGAGCAGTTCTTC. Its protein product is CASSDLGRKGPYNEQFF.

The CDR3 sequence: CASSVEVDPSGGELFF. CDR3 nucleotide sequence: TGTGCCAGCAGCGTAGAAGTAGACCCATCGGGCGGGGAGCTGTTTTTT. The J gene is TRBJ2-2, the V gene TRBV9; D is unclear. Trimming cost V 0 bases and J 7 bases, with 16 bases left between them. This CDR3 comprises 16 residues. The V gene's germline CDR1 is SGDLS and CDR2 YYNGEE.

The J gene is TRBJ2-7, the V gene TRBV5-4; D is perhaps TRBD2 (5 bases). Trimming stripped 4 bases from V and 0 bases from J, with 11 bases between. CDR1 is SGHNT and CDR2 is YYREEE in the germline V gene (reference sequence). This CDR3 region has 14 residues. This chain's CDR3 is CASSTSAGSYEQYF. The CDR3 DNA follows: TGTGCCAGCAGCACGTCGGCGGGCTCCTACGAGCAGTACTTC.

The CDR3 here is CASSGGQGTLYLYSNQPQHF. CDR3 nucleotides: TGTGCCAGCAGTGGGGGACAGGGGACCTTATATTTGTATAGCAATCAGCCCCAGCATTTT. This rearrangement joins TRBV6-1 to TRBJ1-5, with TRBD1 matching over 10 bases. Germline V gives CDR1 MNHNS, CDR2 SASEGT. The CDR3 extends over 20 amino acids. The V segment lost 4 bases and the J segment 0 bases; nucleotides outside the gene matches: 15.

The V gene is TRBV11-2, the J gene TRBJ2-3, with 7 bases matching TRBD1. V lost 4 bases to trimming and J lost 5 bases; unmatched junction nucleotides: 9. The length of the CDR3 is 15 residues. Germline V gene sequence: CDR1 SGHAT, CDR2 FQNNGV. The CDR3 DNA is TGTGCCAGCAGCTCCGAAGGTGGGGACAGAGATACGCAGTATTTT. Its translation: CASSSEGGDRDTQYF.

The CDR3: CASSRGAGNYNEQFF. CDR3 nucleotide sequence: TGTGCCAGCAGCCGGGGGGCGGGCAACTACAATGAGCAGTTCTTC. V and J are TRBV7-3 and TRBJ2-1; D is perhaps TRBD2 (7 bases). V lost 5 bases, J lost 3 bases, and 14 bases lay in between. The germline V gene has CDR1 SGHTA and CDR2 FQGTGA. The CDR3 spans 15 residues.

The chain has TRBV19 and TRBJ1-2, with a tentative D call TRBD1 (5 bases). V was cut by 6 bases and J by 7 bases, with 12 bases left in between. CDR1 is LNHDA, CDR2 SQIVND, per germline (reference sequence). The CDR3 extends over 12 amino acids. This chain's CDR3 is CASRAEGLGYTF. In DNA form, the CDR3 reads TGTGCCAGTAGGGCCGAGGGACTTGGCTACACCTTC.

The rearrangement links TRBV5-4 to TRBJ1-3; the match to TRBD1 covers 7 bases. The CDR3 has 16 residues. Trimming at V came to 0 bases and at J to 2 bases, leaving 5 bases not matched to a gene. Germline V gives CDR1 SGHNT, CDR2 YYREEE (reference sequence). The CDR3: CASSLVPGTAGNTIYF. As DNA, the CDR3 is TGTGCCAGCAGCTTGGTCCCCGGGACAGCTGGAAACACCATATATTTT.

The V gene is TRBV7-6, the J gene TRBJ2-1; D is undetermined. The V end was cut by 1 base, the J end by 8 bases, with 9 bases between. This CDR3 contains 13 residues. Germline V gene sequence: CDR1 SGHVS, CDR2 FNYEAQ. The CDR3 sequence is CASSLEPGHEQFF. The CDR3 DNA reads TGTGCCAGCAGCTTAGAACCAGGTCATGAGCAGTTCTTC. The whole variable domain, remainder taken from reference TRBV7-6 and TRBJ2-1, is GAGVSQSPRYKVTKRGQDVALRCDPISGHVSLYWYRQALGQGPEFLTYFNYEAQQDKSGLPNDRFSAERPEGSISTLTIQRTEQRDSAMYRCASSLEPGHEQFFGPGTRLTVL.